Detailed here is one T cell receptor beta chain. Its specificity is unknown. The data stem from a study of cytomegalovirus exposure and HLA in healthy donors. Regarding the study as a whole: Some TCR beta chains (about 170 of them) were listed as cytomegalovirus-associated.

This CDR3 has 17 residues. The V segment lost 3 bases and the J segment 5 bases; nucleotides outside the gene matches: 8. CDR1 SEHNR and CDR2 FQNEAQ come from the germline V gene (reference sequence). The PCR used 60 Vbeta and 13 Jbeta primers. Repertoires were generated with immunoSEQ multiplex PCR, while TCRdb's copy carries only in-frame clones and drops some. The sample has under 110,000 clones, around 71% seen once. Sequencing input: PBMCs. The sequence was collected from a boy between 10 and 17 years old in good health and CMV-seronegative. The rearrangement links TRBV7-9 to TRBJ2-5; TRBD2 matches 14 bases. CDR3 region: CASSFGTSGRARETQYF. The CDR3 nucleotides are TGTGCCAGCAGCTTCGGGACTAGCGGGAGAGCCCGGGAGACCCAGTACTTC.